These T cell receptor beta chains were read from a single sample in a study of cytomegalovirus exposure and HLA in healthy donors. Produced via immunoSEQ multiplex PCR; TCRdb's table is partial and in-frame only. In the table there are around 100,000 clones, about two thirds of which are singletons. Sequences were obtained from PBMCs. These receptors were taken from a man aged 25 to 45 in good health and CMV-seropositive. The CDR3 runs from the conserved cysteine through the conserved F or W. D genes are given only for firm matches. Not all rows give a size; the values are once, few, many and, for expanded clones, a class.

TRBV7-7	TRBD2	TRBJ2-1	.	TGTGCTAGCAGCTCCCGACTAGCAAAAGAGTTCTTC	CASSSRLAKEFF
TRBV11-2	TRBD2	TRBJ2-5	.	TGTGCCAGCAGCTTGGGTGGGGGGGACCATAAGACCCAGTACTTC	CASSLGGGDHKTQYF
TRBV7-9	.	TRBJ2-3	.	TGTGCCAGCAGCCCCCCAGGGGAGACGCAGTATTTT	CASSPPGETQYF
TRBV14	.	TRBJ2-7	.	TGTGCCAGCAGCCGGCAAAGCGGCGGGTTCGGGGAGCAGTACTTC	CASSRQSGGFGEQYF
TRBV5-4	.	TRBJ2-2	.	TGTGCCAGCAGCCCACCAGGGAGGTCGTGGCCGAACACCGGGGAGCTGTTTTTT	CASSPPGRSWPNTGELFF
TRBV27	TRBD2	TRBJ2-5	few	TGTGCCAGCACCTTTAGCGGGAGAGGTGAGGAGACCCAGTACTTC	CASTFSGRGEETQYF
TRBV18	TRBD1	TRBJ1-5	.	TGTGCCAGCTCACGGGCAGGGGGCCCCAATCAGCCCCAGCATTTT	CASSRAGGPNQPQHF
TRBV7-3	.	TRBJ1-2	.	TGTGCCAGCAGCTTGACAGTCTATGGCTACACCTTC	CASSLTVYGYTF
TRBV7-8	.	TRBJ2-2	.	TGTGCCAGCAGCTTAGCGTCAGGTGGCTTCGGGGTAGCCGGGGAGCTGTTTTTT	CASSLASGGFGVAGELFF
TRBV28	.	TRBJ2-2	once	TGTGCCAGCAGTTTGGTCGATTGGGTTAGCCTAACGACCGGGGAGCTGTTTTTT	CASSLVDWVSLTTGELFF
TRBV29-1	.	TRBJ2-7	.	TGCAGCGCAAACAGGGGAGGTTACGAGCAGTACTTC	CSANRGGYEQYF
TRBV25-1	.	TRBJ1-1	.	TGTGCCAGCAGCCGGTGGACTGAAGCTTTCTTT	CASSRWTEAFF
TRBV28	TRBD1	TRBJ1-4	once	TGTGCCAGCAGTCATGACAGGGATGAAAAACTGTTTTTT	CASSHDRDEKLFF
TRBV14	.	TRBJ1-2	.	TGTGCCAGCAGCCAAGATCCGGGATCTAACTATGGCTACACCTTC	CASSQDPGSNYGYTF
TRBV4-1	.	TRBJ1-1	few	TGCGCCAGCAGCCAAGGTCTATTGAACACTGAAGCTTTCTTT	CASSQGLLNTEAFF
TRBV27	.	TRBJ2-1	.	TGTGCCAGCAGCCTGTTCCCAGGGGTGTCCTACAATGAGCAGTTCTTC	CASSLFPGVSYNEQFF
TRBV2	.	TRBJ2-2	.	TGTGCCAGCAGTGAAGGCCCAGGGAGGAGCGGGGAGCTGTTTTTT	CASSEGPGRSGELFF
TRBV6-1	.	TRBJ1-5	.	TGTGCCAGCAGTTTCGAGGGGGAAAGTCAGCCCCAGCATTTT	CASSFEGESQPQHF
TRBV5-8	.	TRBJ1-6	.	TGTGCCAGCAGCCATACAGTAACTTATAATTCACCCCTCCACTTT	CASSHTVTYNSPLHF
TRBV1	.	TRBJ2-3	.	TGCACCAGCGTGCGGGAGTCGTCCACAGATACGCAGTATTTT	CTSVRESSTDTQYF
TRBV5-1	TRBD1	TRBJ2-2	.	TGCGCCAGCAGCTTGGGGACAGGGAGGACCGGGGAGCTGTTTTTT	CASSLGTGRTGELFF
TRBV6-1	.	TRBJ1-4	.	TGTGCCAGCAGTGATCACGCAGGAGGCGCGTCAACTAATGAAAAACTGTTTTTT	CASSDHAGGASTNEKLFF